Below, one T cell receptor (beta chain) is given with its context. Its antigen is unknown. The data were taken from a study of T cell repertoires in cytomegalovirus infection. Study-wide context: Public signatures in TCR beta pointed to CMV infection and matching HLA type.

TCRdb itself ran the reads through MiXCR, one entry per CDR3 protein. This table has about 900,000 distinct CDR3 sequences, 31% appearing once. The V segment lost 8 bases and the J segment 12 bases; nucleotides outside the gene matches: 13. The germline V gene encodes CDR1 SGHVS and CDR2 FNYEAQ. The CDR3 sequence is 15 residues long. Points from the study as a whole: The ex vivo response was dominated by HLA-C-restricted CMV-specific TCR beta clonotypes.

The V gene is TRBV7-6, the J gene TRBJ2-1; 13 nucleotides match TRBD2. This receptor was obtained from a human donor in good health (CMV status not recorded). Some clones in this sample may be carry-over from other donors' samples. Here the sequenced sample was cultured CD8+ T cells from PBMCs, taken from culture after CMV antigen stimulation. The CDR3 reads CASGPPWTSGGPQFF. The CDR3 DNA is TGTGCCAGCGGCCCACCATGGACTAGCGGGGGACCGCAGTTCTTC.